This passage covers 21 T cell receptor beta chains from one sample sequenced in a study of T cell repertoires in cytomegalovirus infection. TCRdb recomputed calls from the reads with MiXCR, one row per CDR3 protein. The sample records hundreds of thousands of distinct CDR3 sequences, 35% being singletons. Sequenced: PBMCs. These receptors were obtained from a human donor in good health (CMV status not recorded). Some clones in this sample may be carry-over from other donors' samples.

The CDR3 reads CASRRGTSPYEQYF. The CDR3 DNA follows: TGTGCCAGCCGAAGGGGGACCTCGCCCTACGAGCAGTACTTC. The V gene is TRBV7-2, the J gene TRBJ2-7, with a tentative D call TRBD1 (6 bases). The V end lost 8 bases, the J end lost 2 bases, and 16 bases lay between the germline ends. The CDR3 runs to 14 residues. Germline V gene lookup returns CDR1 SGHTA and CDR2 FQGNSA.

Of note for this clonotype: At one boundary the junction diverges from the germline segment, which might be a read error. This rearrangement joins TRBV4-1 to TRBJ2-1; a possible D gene is TRBD2 (5 bases). There are 20 residues in the CDR3. The germline V gene encodes CDR1 MGHRA and CDR2 YSYEKL. This chain's CDR3 is CASSQDIEWAEGSTYNEQFF. DNA of the CDR3: TGTGCCAGCAGCCAAGATATTGAATGGGCCGAGGGTTCAACCTACAATGAGCAGTTCTTC.

The gene calls are TRBV7-8 and TRBJ1-4; TRBD1 might be the D (5 bases). The germline V gene encodes CDR1 SGHVS and CDR2 FQNEAQ. CDR3 length equals 16 residues. Trimming took 4 bases from V and 4 from J, leaving 16 bases between them. As DNA, the CDR3 is TGTGCCAGCAGCTCAGGAGTTCGGGGCCGTAATGAAAAACTGTTTTTT. It translates to CASSSGVRGRNEKLFF.

The chain links TRBV4-1 to TRBJ1-1; TRBD1 might be the D (5 bases). V was clipped by 1 base and J by 4 bases, with 10 bases between them. The CDR3 has 14 residues. Per the germline V gene, CDR1 is MGHRA and CDR2 is YSYEKL. The CDR3 sequence is CASSQVVQGTEAFF. CDR3 DNA sequence: TGCGCCAGCAGCCAAGTTGTCCAGGGCACTGAAGCTTTCTTT.

This chain links TRBV7-9 with TRBJ1-2, with D perhaps matching TRBD1 (5 bases). The V gene's germline CDR1 is SEHNR and CDR2 FQNEAQ (reference sequence). The V end was cut by 3 bases, the J end by 5 bases, with 16 bases between. CDR3 size: 15 residues. The CDR3, as DNA: TGTGCCAGCAGCTTCACCGGGACGGATTATTATGGCTACACCTTC. Amino acid sequence: CASSFTGTDYYGYTF.

J is TRBJ2-4 and V is TRBV20-1; D possibly corresponds to TRBD1 (6 bases). CDR1 and CDR2 from the germline V gene are DFQATT and SNEGSKA (reference sequence). The ends were cut back, 3 bases at V and 0 bases at J, with 12 bases in the middle. There are 15 residues in the CDR3. The CDR3 region is CSARDRDLAKNIQYF. CDR3 bases: TGCAGTGCTAGGGACAGAGATTTAGCCAAAAACATTCAGTACTTC.

The chain joins TRBV7-2 to TRBJ2-7; 8 bases are shared with TRBD1. Germline loops: CDR1 SGHTA, CDR2 FQGNSA. The CDR3 spans 17 residues. Germline trimming cut 5 bases from V and 2 bases from J; bases unmatched to any gene: 14. The CDR3 is CASSHLGWTGRPYEQYF. The CDR3 nucleotides read TGTGCCAGCAGCCACCTAGGGTGGACAGGGAGGCCCTACGAGCAGTACTTC.

CDR3 amino acids: CASSGRGLKNSPLHF. The DNA of the CDR3 is TGTGCCAGCAGTGGCAGGGGGCTGAAAAATTCACCCCTCCACTTT. The chain carries TRBV25-1 and TRBJ1-6; 8 bases fit TRBD1. This CDR3 comprises 15 residues. V lost 4 bases, J lost 7 bases, and 6 bases stayed unmatched. Germline-derived CDR1 and CDR2 are MGHDK and SYGVNS.

In the case of this clonotype: It is likely a read error, because the conserved phenylalanine at the end of the CDR3 is missing. The DNA is omitted, as the CDR3 cannot be located on it reliably, and the CDR3 follows TCRdb's listing. CDR3 residues: CASSLGRKLFL. V and J are TRBV28 and TRBJ1-4. The CDR3 has 11 residues if both end residues are counted. Germline CDR1 MDHEN, CDR2 SYDVKM.

A few counts support this clonotype. CDR3 bases: TGTGCCAGCAGTGAATTGGTGTCTAGCGGGGGGAGCCCGAAAGAGACCCAGTACTTC. Its translation is CASSELVSSGGSPKETQYF. This sequence joins TRBV25-1 and TRBJ2-5, with TRBD2 matching 11 bases. With V trimmed by 1 base and J by 3 bases, 13 bases remained unmatched. The CDR3 has 19 amino acids. Germline V gives CDR1 MGHDK, CDR2 SYGVNS. Filled out from reference TRBV25-1 and TRBJ2-5, the complete variable domain reads EADIYQTPRYLVIGTGKKITLECSQTMGHDKMYWYQQDPGMELHLIHYSYGVNSTEKGDLSSESTVSRIRTEHFPLTLESARPSHTSQYLCASSELVSSGGSPKETQYFGPGTRLLVL.

The genes are TRBV7-2 and TRBJ2-7; 7 nucleotides agree with TRBD2. The germline gives CDR1 SGHTA, CDR2 FQGNSA. Trimming at V came to 6 bases and at J to 2 bases, leaving 10 bases not matched to a gene. This CDR3 is 15 amino acids long. The DNA of the CDR3 is TGTGCCAGCAGAAATGGGGACTACCCGACCTACGAGCAGTACTTC. Amino acids: CASRNGDYPTYEQYF.

This clonotype was counted only a few times. In nucleotides, the CDR3 is TGTGCCACCAGCAGAGATAGCCGCGGGGGGGCCAATGAGCAGTTCTTC. This sequence encodes CATSRDSRGGANEQFF. V is TRBV15 and J is TRBJ2-1; TRBD2 aligns across 9 bases. There are 16 residues in the CDR3. Germline trimming cut 0 bases from V and 6 bases from J; bases unmatched to any gene: 6. CDR1 and CDR2 (germline): LNHNV, YYDKDF (reference sequence).

The chain uses TRBV6-4 and TRBJ1-5; 8 bases agree with TRBD1. This CDR3 is built from 16 residues. Trimming cost V 4 bases and J 3 bases; bases outside gene matches: 8. The germline CDR1 and CDR2 sequences are MRHNA and SNTAGT. In DNA, the CDR3 is TGTGCCAGCAGTGCGCCGGGACAGGACGCCAATCAGCCCCAGCATTTT. Protein: CASSAPGQDANQPQHF.

The chain employs TRBV7-6 and TRBJ2-7, with D unresolved. From germline, CDR1 is SGHVS and CDR2 FNYEAQ. CDR3 length: 14 amino acids. The germline V and J ends were trimmed by 2 bases and 8 bases, with 16 bases remaining between them. This CDR3 reads CASSLTRIGYQQYF. The DNA of the CDR3 is TGTGCCAGCAGCTTAACCAGGATTGGGTACCAGCAGTACTTC.

This clonotype was picked up a small number of times. The chain is built from TRBV7-2 and TRBJ1-3; D is ambiguous. Between the trimmed V and J ends, which lost 3 bases and 2 bases, there was a span of 11 bases. Germline loops: CDR1 SGHTA, CDR2 FQGNSA. CDR3 length equals 15 residues. The CDR3 coding sequence is TGTGCCAGCAGCTTCCGGGCAGAAGCTGGAAACACCATATATTTT. Protein product: CASSFRAEAGNTIYF.

The gene calls are TRBV6-6 and TRBJ1-5; unclear D gene. With 5 bases removed from V and 8 bases from J, the gap between germline ends came to 10 bases. The CDR3 consists of 12 residues. Per germline, CDR1 MNHNY and CDR2 SVGAGI (reference sequence). The DNA of the CDR3 is TGTGCCAGCAGTGTACCCCAGGAGCCCCAGCATTTT. This codes for CASSVPQEPQHF.

There are a few counts of this clonotype. This chain uses TRBV12-3 or TRBV12-4 with TRBJ2-4, with 9 bases aligning to TRBD1. V trimming: 4 bases; J trimming: 2 bases; junction bases outside the gene matches: 6. The CDR3 is 16 amino acids. The CDR3 region is CASSSQGAASKNIQYF. In DNA form, the CDR3 reads TGTGCCAGCAGTTCACAGGGGGCTGCGTCCAAAAACATTCAGTACTTC.

V and J are TRBV28 and TRBJ2-7; no firm D call. The CDR3 spans 13 residues. V shed 2 bases and J shed 0 bases, with 5 bases lying between them. Germline CDR1 is MDHEN and CDR2 is SYDVKM. DNA of the CDR3: TGTGCCAGCAGTTTACCCAGCTCCTACGAGCAGTACTTC. Its translation is CASSLPSSYEQYF.

This chain uses TRBV30 with TRBJ1-5; unclear D gene. The CDR3 extends over 12 amino acids. Germline CDR1 reads GTSNPN; CDR2 reads SVGIG (reference sequence). Trimming shortened V by 2 bases and J by 4 bases, and 6 bases separated the two germline ends. The CDR3 spells CAWSPLNQPQHF. CDR3 bases: TGTGCCTGGAGTCCTTTAAATCAGCCCCAGCATTTT.

The chain employs TRBV12-3 or TRBV12-4 and TRBJ1-4, with 9 bases that match TRBD1. V shed 4 bases and J 7 bases; nucleotides not matched to a gene: 7. CDR3 length equals 15 residues. The CDR3 sequence is CASSSTGGRGEKLFF. The CDR3 DNA follows: TGTGCCAGCAGTTCGACAGGGGGGAGAGGTGAAAAACTGTTTTTT.

This chain links TRBV5-6 with TRBJ2-1; D perhaps matches TRBD2 (5 bases). CDR3 length: 12 residues. Germline CDR1 is SGHDT and CDR2 is YYEEEE. V shed 4 bases and J shed 7 bases, with 9 bases lying between them. CDR3 amino acids: CASSETRNEQFF. CDR3 bases: TGTGCCAGCAGCGAAACTAGAAATGAGCAGTTCTTC.